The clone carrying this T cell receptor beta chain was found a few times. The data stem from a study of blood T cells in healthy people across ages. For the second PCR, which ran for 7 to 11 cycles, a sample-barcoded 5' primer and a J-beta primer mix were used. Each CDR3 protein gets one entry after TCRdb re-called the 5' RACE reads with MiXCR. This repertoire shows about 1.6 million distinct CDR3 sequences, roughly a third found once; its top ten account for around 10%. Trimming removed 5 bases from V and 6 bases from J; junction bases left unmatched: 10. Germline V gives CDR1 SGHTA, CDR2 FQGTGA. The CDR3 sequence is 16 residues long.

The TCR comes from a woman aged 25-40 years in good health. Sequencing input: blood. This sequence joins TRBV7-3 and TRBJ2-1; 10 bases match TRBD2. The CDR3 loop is CASSPGPSGRVNEQFF. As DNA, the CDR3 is TGTGCCAGCAGCCCCGGGCCTAGCGGGAGAGTCAATGAGCAGTTCTTC.